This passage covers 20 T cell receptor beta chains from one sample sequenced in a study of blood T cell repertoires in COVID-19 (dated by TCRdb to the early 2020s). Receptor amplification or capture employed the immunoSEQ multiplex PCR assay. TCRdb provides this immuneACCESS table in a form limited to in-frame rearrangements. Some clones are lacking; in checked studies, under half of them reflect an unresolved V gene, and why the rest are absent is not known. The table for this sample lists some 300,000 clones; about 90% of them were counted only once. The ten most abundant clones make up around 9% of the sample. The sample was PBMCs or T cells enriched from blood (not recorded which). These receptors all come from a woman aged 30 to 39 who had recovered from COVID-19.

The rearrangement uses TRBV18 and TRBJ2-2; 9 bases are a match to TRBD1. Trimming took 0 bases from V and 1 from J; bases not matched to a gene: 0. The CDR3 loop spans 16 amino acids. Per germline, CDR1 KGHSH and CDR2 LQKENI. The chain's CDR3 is CASSPPGQGNTGELFF. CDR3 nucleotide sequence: TGTGCCAGCTCACCACCGGGACAGGGGAACACCGGGGAGCTGTTTTTT.

CDR3 nucleotide sequence: TGTGCCAGCAGTTTATTAGCGGGAGCAGTGAATGAGCAGTTCTTC. It encodes CASSLLAGAVNEQFF. V is TRBV27 and J is TRBJ2-1; 9 positions match TRBD2. The CDR3 is made up of 15 amino acids. The ends lost 1 base at V and 7 bases at J; junction bases unmatched: 5. The germline V gene encodes CDR1 MNHEY and CDR2 SMNVEV (reference sequence).

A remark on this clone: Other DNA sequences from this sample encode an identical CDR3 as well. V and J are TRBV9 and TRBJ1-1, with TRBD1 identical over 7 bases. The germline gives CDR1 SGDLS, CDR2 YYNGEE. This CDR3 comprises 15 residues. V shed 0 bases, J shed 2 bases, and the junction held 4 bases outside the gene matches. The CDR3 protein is CASSVGDRVNTEAFF. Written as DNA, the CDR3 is TGTGCCAGCAGCGTAGGGGACAGAGTAAACACTGAAGCTTTCTTT. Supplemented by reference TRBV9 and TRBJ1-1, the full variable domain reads DSGVTQTPKHLITATGQRVTLRCSPRSGDLSVYWYQQSLDQGLQFLIQYYNGEERAKGNILERFSAQQFPDLHSELNLSSLELGDSALYFCASSVGDRVNTEAFFGQGTRLTVV.

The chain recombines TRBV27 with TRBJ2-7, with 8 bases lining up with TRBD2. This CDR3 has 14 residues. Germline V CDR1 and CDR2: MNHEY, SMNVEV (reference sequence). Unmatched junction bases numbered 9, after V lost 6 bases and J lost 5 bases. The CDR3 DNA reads TGTGCCAGCAGCCCAGCGGGAGAATTCAACGAGCAGTACTTC. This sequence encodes CASSPAGEFNEQYF.

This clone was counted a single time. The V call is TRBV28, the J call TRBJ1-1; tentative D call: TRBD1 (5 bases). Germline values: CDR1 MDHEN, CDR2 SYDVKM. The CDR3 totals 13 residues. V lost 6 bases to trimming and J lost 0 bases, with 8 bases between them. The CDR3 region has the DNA TGTGCCAGCAGACAGGATATGAACACTGAAGCTTTCTTT. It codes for CASRQDMNTEAFF.

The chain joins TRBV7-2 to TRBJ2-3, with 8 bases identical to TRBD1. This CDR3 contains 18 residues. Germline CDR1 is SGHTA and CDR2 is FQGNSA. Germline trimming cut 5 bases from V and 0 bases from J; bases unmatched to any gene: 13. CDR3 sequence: CASSHGPRQGPSTDTQYF. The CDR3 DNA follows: TGTGCCAGCAGCCATGGGCCCCGACAGGGGCCGAGCACAGATACGCAGTATTTT.

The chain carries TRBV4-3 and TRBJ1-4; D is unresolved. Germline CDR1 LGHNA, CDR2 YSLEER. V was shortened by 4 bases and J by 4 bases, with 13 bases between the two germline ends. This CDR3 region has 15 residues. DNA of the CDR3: TGCGCCAGCAGCCCTACTTTCGGAGTTAATGAAAAACTGTTTTTT. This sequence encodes CASSPTFGVNEKLFF.

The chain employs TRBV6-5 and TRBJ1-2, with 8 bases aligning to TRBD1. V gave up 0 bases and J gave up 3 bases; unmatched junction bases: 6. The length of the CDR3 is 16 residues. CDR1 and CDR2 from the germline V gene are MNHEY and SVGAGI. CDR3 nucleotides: TGTGCCAGCAGTTACTCTGCTGGACAGGGACACTATGGCTACACCTTC. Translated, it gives CASSYSAGQGHYGYTF.

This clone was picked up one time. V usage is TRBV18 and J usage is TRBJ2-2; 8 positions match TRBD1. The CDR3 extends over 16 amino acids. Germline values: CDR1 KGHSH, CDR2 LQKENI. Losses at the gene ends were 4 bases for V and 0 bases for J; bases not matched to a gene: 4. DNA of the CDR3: TGTGCCAGCTCACTGGGACAGGCCTCGAACACCGGGGAGCTGTTTTTT. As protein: CASSLGQASNTGELFF.

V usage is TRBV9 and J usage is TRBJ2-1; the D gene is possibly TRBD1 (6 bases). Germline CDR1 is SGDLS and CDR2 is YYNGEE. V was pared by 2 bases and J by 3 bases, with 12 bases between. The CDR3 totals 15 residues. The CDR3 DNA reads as TGTGCCAGCAGCGTTACAGGGCTTCTCTACAATGAGCAGTTCTTC. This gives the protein CASSVTGLLYNEQFF.

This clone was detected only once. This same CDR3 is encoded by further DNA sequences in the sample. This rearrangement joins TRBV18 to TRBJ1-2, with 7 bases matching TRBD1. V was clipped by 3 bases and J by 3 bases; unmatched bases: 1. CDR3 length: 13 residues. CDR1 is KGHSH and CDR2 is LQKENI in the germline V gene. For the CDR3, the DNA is TGTGCCAGCTCACCCGGACAGGACTATGGCTACACCTTC. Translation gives CASSPGQDYGYTF.

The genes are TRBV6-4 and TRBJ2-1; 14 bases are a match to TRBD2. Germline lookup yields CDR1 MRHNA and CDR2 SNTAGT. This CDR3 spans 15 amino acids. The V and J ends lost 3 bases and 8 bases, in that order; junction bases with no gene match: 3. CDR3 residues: CASSEGTSGSYEQFF. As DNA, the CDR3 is TGTGCCAGCAGTGAAGGGACTAGCGGGAGTTATGAGCAGTTCTTC.

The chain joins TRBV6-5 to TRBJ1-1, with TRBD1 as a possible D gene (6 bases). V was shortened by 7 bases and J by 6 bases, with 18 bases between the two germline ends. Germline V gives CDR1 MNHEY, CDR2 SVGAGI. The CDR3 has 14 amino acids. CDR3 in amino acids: CASIGWGGASEAFF. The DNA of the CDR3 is TGTGCCAGCATAGGATGGGGGGGCGCCTCTGAAGCTTTCTTT.

The CDR3 DNA reads as TGTGCCAGCAGCCCACTCGGGACAACTAAGAGTGGCGAGCAGTACTTC. Protein: CASSPLGTTKSGEQYF. This sequence joins TRBV13 and TRBJ2-7, with a possible D match to TRBD1 (6 bases). CDR1 is PRHDT and CDR2 is FYEKMQ in the germline V gene (reference sequence). V lost 5 bases and J lost 6, with 23 bases in between. The CDR3 covers 16 residues.

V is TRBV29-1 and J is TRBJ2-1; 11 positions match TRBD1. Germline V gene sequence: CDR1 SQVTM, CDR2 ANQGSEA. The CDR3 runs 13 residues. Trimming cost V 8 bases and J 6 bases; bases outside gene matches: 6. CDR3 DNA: TGCAGCTTTTCCGGGACAGGGGGCAATGAGCAGTTCTTC. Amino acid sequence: CSFSGTGGNEQFF.

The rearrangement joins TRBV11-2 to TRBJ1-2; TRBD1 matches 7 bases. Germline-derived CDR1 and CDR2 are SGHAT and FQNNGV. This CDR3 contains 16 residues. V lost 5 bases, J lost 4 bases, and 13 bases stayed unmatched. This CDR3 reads CASSPYGRGTSYGYTF. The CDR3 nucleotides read TGTGCCAGCAGCCCTTATGGCAGGGGGACTTCCTATGGCTACACCTTC. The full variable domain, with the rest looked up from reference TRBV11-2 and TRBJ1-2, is EAGVAQSPRYKIIEKRQSVAFWCNPISGHATLYWYQQILGQGPKLLIQFQNNGVVDDSQLPKDRFSAERLKGVDSTLKIQPAKLEDSAVYLCASSPYGRGTSYGYTFGSGTRLTVV.

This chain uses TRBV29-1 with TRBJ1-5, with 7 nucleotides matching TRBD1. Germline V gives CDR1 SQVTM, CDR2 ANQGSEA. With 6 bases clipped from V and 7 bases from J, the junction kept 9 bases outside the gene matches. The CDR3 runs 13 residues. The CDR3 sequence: CSVKTGPGQPQHF. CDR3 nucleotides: TGCAGCGTGAAGACAGGGCCAGGCCAGCCCCAGCATTTT.

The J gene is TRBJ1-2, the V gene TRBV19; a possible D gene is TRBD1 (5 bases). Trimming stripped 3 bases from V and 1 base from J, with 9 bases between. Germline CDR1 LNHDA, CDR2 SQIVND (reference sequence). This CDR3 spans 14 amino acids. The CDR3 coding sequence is TGTGCCAGTAGTATGGGGGGTTTTAACTATGGCTACACCTTC. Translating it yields CASSMGGFNYGYTF.

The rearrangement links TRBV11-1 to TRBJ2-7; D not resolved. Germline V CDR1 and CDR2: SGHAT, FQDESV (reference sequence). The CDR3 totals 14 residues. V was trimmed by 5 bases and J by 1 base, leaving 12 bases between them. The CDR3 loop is CASSVTELSYEQYF. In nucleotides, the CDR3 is TGTGCCAGCAGCGTTACCGAACTATCCTACGAGCAGTACTTC. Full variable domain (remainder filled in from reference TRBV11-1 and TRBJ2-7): EAEVAQSPRYKITEKSQAVAFWCDPISGHATLYWYRQILGQGPELLVQFQDESVVDDSQLPKDRFSAERLKGVDSTLKIQPAELGDSAMYLCASSVTELSYEQYFGPGTRLTVT.

The CDR3 bases are TGCGCCAGCAGCTTGAGGGGGATGAACTCCTACAATGAGCAGTTCTTC. Its protein is CASSLRGMNSYNEQFF. The rearrangement links TRBV5-1 to TRBJ2-1; maybe TRBD1 (6 bases). V was cut by 1 base and J by 0 bases, with 11 bases left in between. Per the germline V gene, CDR1 is SGHRS and CDR2 is YFSETQ. The CDR3 spans 16 residues.